The clone carrying this T cell receptor beta chain was picked up many times. Antigen unknown. This sample was included in a study of T cell repertoires and leukemia-associated antigens. Study-level background: Effective reads per sample ranged from about 3 to 5.0 million.

CD3+ T cells were rested overnight without fetal bovine serum. Study-level points and caveats: The four groups had similar numbers of Vbeta, Jbeta genes and CDR3s. Specificity and function of the expanded clones need further investigation.

Using its own MiXCR run on the 5' RACE reads, TCRdb lists one record per CDR3 protein. The sample records 11,000 or so distinct CDR3 sequences, roughly 43% being singletons. Germline assignment: CDR1 DFQATT and CDR2 SNEGSKA (reference sequence). The V and J ends lost 3 bases and 2 bases, in that order; junction bases with no gene match: 12. This CDR3 spans 17 amino acids. Sequencing was done on a sample of CD3+ T cells sorted from blood and cultured. The J gene is TRBJ2-3, the V gene TRBV20-1, with TRBD2 identical over 9 bases. This TCR was recovered from a female donor in good health. The CDR3 is CSASRLAGTGITDTQYF. The CDR3 DNA follows: TGCAGTGCTAGTCGGCTAGCGGGGACCGGAATCACAGATACGCAGTATTTT.